Presented here are 21 T cell receptor beta chains from one specimen sequenced in a study of T cell responses to AZD1222 COVID-19 vaccine. Method: immunoSEQ multiplex PCR; TCRdb's copy keeps in-frame clones and lacks some. The table has 210,000 or so clones, about 92% seen once. Source: peripheral blood, taken on day 0 of MenACWY control vaccination. The source is an adult in good health.

The chain joins TRBV15 to TRBJ1-4, with D perhaps matching TRBD1 (6 bases). CDR3 size: 19 residues. V was trimmed by 2 bases and J by 0 bases, leaving 19 bases between them. The V gene's germline CDR1 is LNHNV and CDR2 YYDKDF (reference sequence). CDR3 DNA: TGTGCCACCAGCAGAAACCTACCGGGACAAGAGCCAACTAATGAAAAACTGTTTTTT. Protein product: CATSRNLPGQEPTNEKLFF.

V and J are TRBV7-2 and TRBJ1-5; no definite D call. The CDR3 has 14 amino acids. V lost 4 bases and J 2 bases, leaving 9 bases between the germline ends. Germline CDR1 reads SGHTA; CDR2 reads FQGNSA. CDR3 loop: CASSSRIGNQPQHF. The CDR3 DNA follows: TGTGCCAGCAGCTCGCGGATTGGCAATCAGCCCCAGCATTTT.

The J gene is TRBJ1-6, the V gene TRBV6-2 or TRBV6-3; unclear D gene. V lost 2 bases, J lost 7 bases, and 15 bases lay in between. CDR1 is MNHEY, CDR2 SVGEGT, per germline. The CDR3 is 16 amino acids. CDR3 loop: CASSYRETRRNSPLHF. As DNA, the CDR3 is TGTGCCAGCAGTTACAGGGAGACACGGAGGAATTCACCCCTCCACTTT.

The V and J genes are TRBV11-2 and TRBJ1-1; TRBD1 is a possible D gene (6 bases). V lost 11 bases and J lost 0, with 16 bases in between. The V gene's germline CDR1 is SGHAT and CDR2 FQNNGV. The CDR3 spans 14 residues. CDR3 protein: CARQWAGVNTEAFF. As DNA, the CDR3 is TGTGCCCGACAATGGGCAGGGGTGAACACTGAAGCTTTCTTT.

The sample holds a few counts of this clone. The genes are TRBV28 and TRBJ1-6, with D unclear. Per germline, CDR1 MDHEN and CDR2 SYDVKM. Trimming stripped 2 bases from V and 7 bases from J, with 9 bases between. CDR3 length equals 14 residues. The CDR3 loop reads CASSLAVLNSPLHF. The CDR3 nucleotides are TGTGCCAGCAGTTTAGCGGTGCTAAATTCACCCCTCCACTTT.

This rearrangement joins TRBV5-1 to TRBJ1-1; 9 nucleotides match TRBD1. Germline V gives CDR1 SGHRS, CDR2 YFSETQ. The CDR3 contains 15 residues. Germline trimming cut 4 bases from V and 4 bases from J; bases unmatched to any gene: 8. The CDR3 region has the DNA TGCGCCAGCAGCCCCGGACAGGGGCGAGGCACTGAAGCTTTCTTT. The encoded protein is CASSPGQGRGTEAFF.

The CDR3 DNA follows: TGTGCCAGCAGCCCCGGTTATAGCAGCCTTAATTCACCCCTCCACTTT. Translated, it gives CASSPGYSSLNSPLHF. This chain uses TRBV11-2 with TRBJ1-6; D call uncertain. V was shortened by 5 bases and J by 6 bases, with 17 bases between the two germline ends. Germline V lookup: CDR1 SGHAT, CDR2 FQNNGV. CDR3 length: 16 residues.

The gene calls are TRBV2 and TRBJ1-6; maybe TRBD1 (6 bases). The CDR3 is made up of 14 amino acids. V lost 7 bases, J lost 10 bases, and 17 bases lay in between. The germline V gene has CDR1 SNHLY and CDR2 FYNNEI. The CDR3 sequence: CASTHGGGKSPLHF. CDR3 in DNA: TGTGCCAGCACTCACGGAGGGGGGAAGTCACCCCTCCACTTT.

The gene calls are TRBV29-1 and TRBJ2-5, with a weak D call TRBD2 (6 bases). The CDR3 consists of 16 residues. The V gene lost 0 bases and the J gene lost 4 bases, with 18 bases spanning the gap. Germline lookup yields CDR1 SQVTM and CDR2 ANQGSEA. The CDR3: CSVEDWGSLARETQYF. For the CDR3, the DNA is TGCAGCGTTGAAGATTGGGGAAGTCTAGCGAGAGAGACCCAGTACTTC.

The J gene is TRBJ2-1, the V gene TRBV6-5; 7 positions match TRBD2. Germline V gene sequence: CDR1 MNHEY, CDR2 SVGAGI. The CDR3 sequence is 14 residues long. V trimming: 0 bases; J trimming: 10 bases; junction bases outside the gene matches: 6. In DNA form, the CDR3 reads TGTGCCAGCAGTTACTCCGCGGGGGTCGAAGAGCAGTTCTTC. Its translation is CASSYSAGVEEQFF.

The chain is built from TRBV13 and TRBJ1-1; D gene uncertain. V was clipped by 1 base and J by 1 base, with 10 bases between them. Germline CDR1 and CDR2: PRHDT and FYEKMQ (reference sequence). The CDR3 totals 15 residues. The CDR3 region has the DNA TGTGCCAGCAGCTTAGATCCGCGGGAGAACACTGAAGCTTTCTTT. Its protein product is CASSLDPRENTEAFF.

The chain is built from TRBV28 and TRBJ1-2; 8 bases align to TRBD1. The CDR3 extends over 11 amino acids. Germline assignment: CDR1 MDHEN and CDR2 SYDVKM. J gave up 7 bases and V 10 bases, and 5 bases lay outside the gene matches. The CDR3 DNA reads TGTGCCACCTCGGACAGGGTTGGCTACACCTTC. It yields the protein CATSDRVGYTF.

This clone occurred once. The chain links TRBV9 to TRBJ2-5; 9 bases line up with TRBD2. After removal of 4 bases from V and 5 bases from J, the junction contained 9 bases not matched to a gene. Germline CDR1 and CDR2: SGDLS and YYNGEE. CDR3 length equals 15 residues. The chain's CDR3 is CASSPGRGGLETQYF. CDR3 DNA sequence: TGTGCCAGCAGCCCCGGGCGGGGGGGATTGGAGACCCAGTACTTC.

The rearrangement links TRBV4-1 to TRBJ2-2, with D perhaps matching TRBD1 (6 bases). The CDR3 totals 14 residues. CDR1 is MGHRA and CDR2 is YSYEKL in the germline V gene. V was clipped by 6 bases and J by 7 bases, with 15 bases between them. The CDR3 here is CASRLQGINGELFF. The CDR3 bases are TGCGCCAGCAGATTACAGGGTATCAACGGGGAGCTGTTTTTT.

The chain is built from TRBV29-1 and TRBJ2-1; D is possibly TRBD1 or TRBD2 (5 bases each). Germline lookup yields CDR1 SQVTM and CDR2 ANQGSEA. This CDR3 comprises 15 residues. V was clipped by 1 base and J by 7 bases, with 17 bases between them. CDR3 sequence: CSVEGQDTGGNEQFF. In nucleotides, the CDR3 is TGCAGCGTTGAAGGTCAGGACACTGGAGGAAATGAGCAGTTCTTC.

V usage is TRBV7-2 and J usage is TRBJ2-1, with a weak D call TRBD2 (7 bases). The CDR3 is 17 amino acids. Germline CDR1 reads SGHTA; CDR2 reads FQGNSA. Trimming left V 7 bases short and J 4 bases short, with 23 bases between. The CDR3 DNA reads as TGTGCCAGCACCTCCCCCTATCGGGGGCGGGGGTACAATGAGCAGTTCTTC. This translates into CASTSPYRGRGYNEQFF.

This chain uses TRBV30 with TRBJ1-2; D is perhaps TRBD1 (5 bases). From germline, CDR1 is GTSNPN and CDR2 SVGIG (reference sequence). Trimming left V 5 bases short and J 5 bases short, with 12 bases between. The CDR3 consists of 12 residues. The DNA of the CDR3 is TGTGCCTGGGCCCGGGGACTTTATGGCTACACCTTC. Its protein is CAWARGLYGYTF.

The CDR3 nucleotides read TGTGCCAGCAGGAGGACAGGGGTCGCCGGGGAGCTGTTTTTT. Encoded protein: CASRRTGVAGELFF. The chain uses TRBV6-5 and TRBJ2-2; 9 bases map to TRBD1. Germline trimming cut 6 bases from V and 6 bases from J; bases unmatched to any gene: 5. In germline, CDR1 is MNHEY, CDR2 SVGAGI. CDR3 length equals 14 residues.

This clone came up once. The gene calls are TRBV7-2 and TRBJ2-1, with 11 bases that match TRBD2. Unmatched junction bases numbered 8, after V lost 4 bases and J lost 9 bases. This CDR3 has 15 residues. Germline V gene data show CDR1 as SGHTA and CDR2 as FQGNSA. The CDR3, as DNA: TGTGCCAGCAGCTCGACTTCCGGGACTAGCGGTGAGCAGTTCTTC. Amino acids: CASSSTSGTSGEQFF.

The chain combines TRBV3-1 (or the pseudogene TRBV3-2) with TRBJ1-6; D remains unclear. V dropped 4 bases and J dropped 7 bases, with 14 bases sitting between them. Germline lookup yields CDR1 LGHDT and CDR2 YNNKEL (reference sequence). The CDR3 is 15 amino acids. In nucleotides, the CDR3 is TGTGCCAGCAGCCGCCCGGGGTCAGGAAATTCACCCCTCCACTTT. Residues: CASSRPGSGNSPLHF.

In DNA form, the CDR3 reads TGTGCCATCAGTTCTAAACTAGCGGGGGGCACAGATACGCAGTATTTT. This encodes CAISSKLAGGTDTQYF. The J gene is TRBJ2-3, the V gene TRBV10-3; 11 bases align to TRBD2. Trimming removed 5 bases from V and 1 base from J; junction bases left unmatched: 5. The CDR3 has 16 amino acids. Germline values: CDR1 ENHRY, CDR2 SYGVKD.